The 27 T cell receptor beta chains listed next were all sequenced from one sample in a study of early T cells in non-severe SARS-CoV-2 infection. TCRdb ran MiXCR on the 5' RACE reads and lists one entry per CDR3 protein. The profile shows some 77,000 distinct CDR3 sequences, about 16% of them singletons. The material sequenced was whole blood. Receptors were obtained from an adult who was a healthcare worker with PCR-confirmed SARS-CoV-2 infection or an uninfected control (not recorded which).

A few counts support this clonotype. The genes are TRBV30 and TRBJ2-7; D may be TRBD1 (5 bases). V shed 0 bases and J shed 3 bases, with 9 bases lying between them. CDR1 is GTSNPN, CDR2 SVGIG, per germline (reference sequence). This CDR3 region has 13 residues. CDR3 in amino acids: CAWSVNRNYEQYF. The DNA of the CDR3 is TGTGCCTGGAGTGTAAACAGGAACTACGAGCAGTACTTC.

Ten or more counts support this clonotype. This chain joins TRBV7-3 and TRBJ2-2; D is undetermined. From germline, CDR1 is SGHTA and CDR2 FQGTGA. This CDR3 has 15 residues. V lost 2 bases and J lost 1, with 8 bases in between. The CDR3 DNA reads TGTGCCAGCAGCTTACTTCATGGGAACACCGGGGAGCTGTTTTTT. This sequence encodes CASSLLHGNTGELFF.

The J gene is TRBJ1-2, the V gene TRBV12-3 or TRBV12-4; no clear D. This CDR3 has 13 residues. The V gene lost 5 bases and the J gene lost 2 bases, with 9 bases spanning the gap. The DNA for the CDR3 is TGTGCCAGCAGTAGAGCCGGGAACTATGGCTACACCTTC. This translates into CASSRAGNYGYTF.

Turning to this clonotype: A read error may account for a junction end that differs from germline. The chain uses TRBV2 and TRBJ2-2; D uncertain. CDR1 and CDR2 (germline): SNHLY, FYNNEI. The length of the CDR3 is 12 residues. CDR3 loop: CASTRWTGELFF. DNA for the CDR3: TGTGCAAGCACGCGGTGGACCGGGGAGCTGTTTTTT.

This clonotype occurred a few times. The chain couples TRBV6-2 or TRBV6-3 to TRBJ2-7, with D perhaps assigned TRBD1 or TRBD2 (6 bases each). The CDR3 extends over 17 amino acids. Between the trimmed V and J ends, which lost 5 bases and 3 bases, there was a span of 23 bases. Per germline, CDR1 MNHEY and CDR2 SVGEGT. The CDR3 region is CASSTFSPYRGVYEQYF. The CDR3 DNA is TGTGCCAGCAGTACCTTTTCACCGTATAGGGGGGTCTACGAGCAGTACTTC.

The V gene is TRBV11-3, the J gene TRBJ2-1; tentative D call: TRBD2 (6 bases). V lost 2 bases to trimming and J lost 3 bases, with 14 bases between them. CDR1 is SGHNT and CDR2 is YENEEA in the germline V gene. CDR3 size: 16 residues. The CDR3 DNA is TGTGCCAGCAGCTTACGCGTCGGGAGCTACTACAATGAGCAGTTCTTC. Its protein is CASSLRVGSYYNEQFF.

In this sample, this clonotype turned up many times. This sequence joins TRBV10-3 and TRBJ2-3; the match to TRBD2 covers 13 bases. This CDR3 comprises 16 residues. Germline lookup yields CDR1 ENHRY and CDR2 SYGVKD. The J segment lost 3 bases and the V segment lost 2 bases, leaving 2 bases of the junction unmatched. In nucleotides, the CDR3 is TGTGCCATCAGTGAGGGACTAGCGGGAGCAACAGATACGCAGTATTTT. Protein sequence: CAISEGLAGATDTQYF.

The V gene is TRBV28, the J gene TRBJ2-3; unclear D gene. V was shortened by 6 bases and J by 2 bases, with 15 bases between the two germline ends. This CDR3 spans 15 amino acids. Germline loops: CDR1 MDHEN, CDR2 SYDVKM. CDR3 sequence: CASRSQKVATDTQYF. The DNA of the CDR3 is TGTGCCAGCAGATCGCAAAAGGTAGCCACAGATACGCAGTATTTT.

This clonotype has ten or more counts. CDR3 protein: CASSSGPRADTQYF. CDR3 bases: TGCGCCAGCAGTTCGGGACCCCGGGCGGATACGCAGTATTTT. This chain links TRBV5-1 with TRBJ2-3, with D tentatively TRBD1 or TRBD2 (5 bases each). The CDR3 loop spans 14 amino acids. Trimming pared 5 bases from V and 6 bases from J, leaving 16 bases between. Germline V lookup: CDR1 SGHRS, CDR2 YFSETQ. The variable domain in full, completed from reference TRBV5-1 and TRBJ2-3, reads KAGVTQTPRYLIKTRGQQVTLSCSPISGHRSVSWYQQTPGQGLQFLFEYFSETQRNKGNFPGRFSGRQFSNSRSEMNVSTLELGDSALYLCASSSGPRADTQYFGPGTRLTVL.

The chain has TRBV20-1 and TRBJ2-5; D may be TRBD1 (7 bases). Per the germline V gene, CDR1 is DFQATT and CDR2 is SNEGSKA (reference sequence). The V end was cut by 0 bases, the J end by 7 bases, with 9 bases between. The CDR3 length is 12 residues. The CDR3 loop is CSARDQGGTQYF. In nucleotides, the CDR3 is TGCAGTGCTAGAGATCAGGGGGGGACCCAGTACTTC.

A few counts support this clonotype. This rearrangement joins TRBV7-9 to TRBJ2-2, with D perhaps TRBD2 (6 bases). This CDR3 contains 15 residues. V shed 5 bases and J shed 4 bases, with 14 bases lying between them. The germline V gene encodes CDR1 SEHNR and CDR2 FQNEAQ (reference sequence). CDR3 protein: CASSPETRFTGELFF. The CDR3 nucleotides read TGTGCCAGCAGCCCCGAGACTAGATTCACCGGGGAGCTGTTTTTT.

The chain recombines TRBV3-1 with TRBJ2-7, with 10 positions matching TRBD1. Germline V gene sequence: CDR1 LGHDT, CDR2 YNNKEL (reference sequence). The J segment lost 3 bases and the V segment lost 6 bases, leaving 5 bases of the junction unmatched. The CDR3 is made up of 14 amino acids. CDR3 in amino acids: CASRGTGAFYEQYF. The DNA of the CDR3 is TGTGCCAGCAGGGGGACAGGGGCCTTCTACGAGCAGTACTTC.

The genes are TRBV30 and TRBJ1-5, with D hard to call. CDR1 and CDR2 from the germline V gene are GTSNPN and SVGIG (reference sequence). Trimming shortened V by 1 base and J by 4 bases, and 11 bases separated the two germline ends. The CDR3 totals 14 residues. Written as DNA, the CDR3 is TGTGCCTGGAGTGGAACAAGTTTGAATCAGCCCCAGCATTTT. It is translated as CAWSGTSLNQPQHF.

The CDR3 DNA is TGCGCCAGCAGCACCAGGACCGTCGGGACTAATGAAAAACTGTTTTTT. Its translation: CASSTRTVGTNEKLFF. This rearrangement joins TRBV5-1 to TRBJ1-4; D is undetermined. This CDR3 spans 16 amino acids. Germline lookup yields CDR1 SGHRS and CDR2 YFSETQ. Trimming cost V 4 bases and J 2 bases, with 15 bases left between them. The variable domain in full, with the rest retrieved from reference TRBV5-1 and TRBJ1-4, is KAGVTQTPRYLIKTRGQQVTLSCSPISGHRSVSWYQQTPGQGLQFLFEYFSETQRNKGNFPGRFSGRQFSNSRSEMNVSTLELGDSALYLCASSTRTVGTNEKLFFGSGTQLSVL.

The sample holds a few counts of this clonotype. The chain uses TRBV19 and TRBJ1-2; the D is unclear. The CDR3 totals 14 residues. CDR1 is LNHDA and CDR2 is SQIVND in the germline V gene (reference sequence). V gave up 7 bases and J gave up 2 bases, with 14 bases separating them. This chain's CDR3 is CASTPATANYGYTF. The CDR3, as DNA: TGTGCCAGTACCCCGGCCACGGCGAACTATGGCTACACCTTC.

The chain joins TRBV7-8 to TRBJ1-5; D uncertain. The CDR3 totals 17 residues. Germline V gene lookup returns CDR1 SGHVS and CDR2 FQNEAQ. Trimming shortened V by 2 bases and J by 2 bases, and 16 bases separated the two germline ends. CDR3 loop: CASSLLVDFKGNQPQHF. The CDR3 DNA is TGTGCCAGCAGCTTACTCGTAGACTTTAAAGGCAATCAGCCCCAGCATTTT.

The chain joins TRBV5-6 to TRBJ2-5; D is perhaps TRBD2 (5 bases). CDR1 and CDR2 from the germline V gene are SGHDT and YYEEEE. The V gene lost 1 base and the J gene lost 2 bases, with 9 bases spanning the gap. The CDR3 runs to 14 residues. Written as DNA, the CDR3 is TGTGCCAGCAGCTTGAGGACTCCACAAGAGACCCAGTACTTC. Protein sequence: CASSLRTPQETQYF.

At least ten counts were recorded for this clonotype. The chain links TRBV12-3 or TRBV12-4 to TRBJ2-5; unclear D gene. The CDR3 is 14 residues long. V dropped 0 bases and J dropped 5 bases, with 10 bases sitting between them. CDR3 in amino acids: CASSLATQGETQYF. CDR3 nucleotide sequence: TGTGCCAGCAGTTTAGCGACCCAAGGGGAGACCCAGTACTTC.

The chain has TRBV7-9 and TRBJ2-3, with TRBD2 matching over 8 bases. Per germline, CDR1 SEHNR and CDR2 FQNEAQ (reference sequence). CDR3 length equals 15 residues. V dropped 5 bases and J dropped 0; count of bases not matched to a gene: 4. The CDR3 DNA reads as TGTGCCAGCAGCCCCCGGGAGGGGAGCACAGATACGCAGTATTTT. It specifies CASSPREGSTDTQYF.

The CDR3 here is CSVTGTSALADTQYF. In DNA form, the CDR3 reads TGCAGCGTTACCGGGACTAGCGCCCTCGCAGATACGCAGTATTTT. This rearrangement joins TRBV29-1 to TRBJ2-3; 10 bases map to TRBD2. The V and J ends lost 5 bases and 4 bases, in that order; junction bases with no gene match: 9. Germline lookup yields CDR1 SQVTM and CDR2 ANQGSEA. The CDR3 loop spans 15 amino acids.

Notes on this clonotype: A read error is possible here, since a much larger clone lies one base away. Here the CDR3 reads CVSSSDLTTDTQYF. The CDR3, as DNA: TGTGTCAGCAGTTCCGACTTAACCACAGATACGCAGTATTTT. The rearrangement joins TRBV2 to TRBJ2-3; no reliable D call. CDR3 length equals 14 residues. Germline loops: CDR1 SNHLY, CDR2 FYNNEI.

This clonotype was detected a few times. The V and J genes are TRBV10-1 and TRBJ1-4; D perhaps matches TRBD1 (5 bases). The CDR3 length is 13 residues. Germline V lookup: CDR1 WNHNN, CDR2 SYGVQD (reference sequence). V was clipped by 9 bases and J by 8 bases, with 16 bases between them. The CDR3 coding sequence is TGCGCCAGGGAAGCCAGGGTTGGAGAAAAACTGTTTTTT. Protein sequence: CAREARVGEKLFF.

This chain links TRBV6-6 with TRBJ2-7; D unclear. The CDR3 runs 12 residues. Germline lookup yields CDR1 MNHNY and CDR2 SVGAGI (reference sequence). Trimming took 5 bases from V and 1 from J, leaving 6 bases between them. The CDR3 protein is CASSARSYEQYF. For the CDR3, the DNA is TGTGCCAGCAGTGCGCGGTCCTACGAGCAGTACTTC.

This clonotype was observed many times. The chain recombines TRBV6-2 or TRBV6-3 with TRBJ2-2; no firm D call. The germline V gene encodes CDR1 MNHEY and CDR2 SVGEGT. Deletions cut 0 bases from V and 7 bases from J, with 12 bases between. The CDR3 loop spans 15 amino acids. CDR3 nucleotide sequence: TGTGCCAGCAGTTACTCGAGTAAGGGCTACGGGGAGCTGTTTTTT. Translating it yields CASSYSSKGYGELFF.

The genes are TRBV3-1 and TRBJ2-2; D unclear. The CDR3 length is 16 residues. Trimming removed 4 bases at V and 6 bases at J, with 18 bases between. Germline-derived CDR1 and CDR2 are LGHDT and YNNKEL (reference sequence). The CDR3 DNA follows: TGTGCCAGCAGCCTACTCCGGCCGGCTAGTCCCGGGGAGCTGTTTTTT. It encodes CASSLLRPASPGELFF.

This clonotype was counted between two and nine times. The chain is built from TRBV5-1 and TRBJ2-1; D might be TRBD2 (6 bases). V lost 5 bases, J lost 4 bases, and 16 bases lay in between. Looked up from germline, CDR1 is SGHRS and CDR2 is YFSETQ. The CDR3 length is 15 residues. The CDR3 DNA reads TGCGCCAGCAGTCCCGGTGGGGGGTTTTACAATGAGCAGTTCTTC. This encodes CASSPGGGFYNEQFF.

The V gene is TRBV12-3 or TRBV12-4, the J gene TRBJ2-3, with 8 nucleotides matching TRBD1. This CDR3 comprises 15 residues. Trimming took 2 bases from V and 7 from J; bases not matched to a gene: 8. The CDR3 is CASSLPRGRRNTQYF. The CDR3 region has the DNA TGTGCCAGCAGTTTACCCAGGGGGCGCAGAAATACGCAGTATTTT.